Listed here are 15 T cell receptor beta chains from one sample, sequenced in a study of OX40 agonist ivuxolimab in advanced cancers. Clones were read by immunoSEQ multiplex PCR, and TCRdb kept only the in-frame ones, dropping some. This table holds tens of thousands of clones, 80% to 90% found once. The sequenced sample was CD4+ or CD8+ T cells sorted from blood, obtained in a trial of the OX40 agonist ivuxolimab. The receptor source for this set is an adult with an advanced solid tumor such as melanoma, head and neck, liver or kidney cancer.

The J gene is TRBJ1-5, the V gene TRBV7-2, with a tentative D call TRBD1 (5 bases). The length of the CDR3 is 15 residues. Germline V gene data show CDR1 as SGHTA and CDR2 as FQGNSA. V shed 4 bases and J shed 5 bases, with 15 bases lying between them. CDR3 sequence (DNA): TGTGCCAGCAGCTCGTCACCGGCGGGGGATCAGCCCCAGCATTTT. As protein: CASSSSPAGDQPQHF. The whole variable domain, remainder taken from reference TRBV7-2 and TRBJ1-5, is GAGVSQSPSNKVTEKGKDVELRCDPISGHTALYWYRQSLGQGLEFLIYFQGNSAPDKSGLPSDRFSAERTGGSVSTLTIQRTQQEDSAVYLCASSSSPAGDQPQHFGDGTRLSIL.

The gene calls are TRBV6-6 and TRBJ2-5; D is undetermined. Germline values: CDR1 MNHNY, CDR2 SVGAGI (reference sequence). Trimming took 2 bases from V and 1 from J, leaving 11 bases between them. This CDR3 has 15 residues. CDR3 region: CASSYPGSSQETQYF. The CDR3 DNA follows: TGTGCCAGCAGTTACCCTGGCAGTAGCCAAGAGACCCAGTACTTC.

V usage is TRBV5-1 and J usage is TRBJ2-2, with D uncertain. The V end lost 1 base, the J end lost 3 bases, and 13 bases lay between the germline ends. The length of the CDR3 is 16 residues. Germline values: CDR1 SGHRS, CDR2 YFSETQ. As DNA, the CDR3 is TGCGCCAGCAGCTTGATCGAAAGAAAATACACCGGGGAGCTGTTTTTT. Translated, it gives CASSLIERKYTGELFF.

This clone has just a few counts. V usage is TRBV30 and J usage is TRBJ2-3, with D hard to call. This CDR3 has 12 residues. From germline, CDR1 is GTSNPN and CDR2 SVGIG (reference sequence). The V end was cut by 5 bases, the J end by 4 bases, with 10 bases between. The CDR3 nucleotides are TGTGCCTGGGGCGTAGCCTCAGATACGCAGTATTTT. Amino acid sequence: CAWGVASDTQYF. The complete variable domain, with remaining parts taken from reference TRBV30 and TRBJ2-3, reads SQTIHQWPATLVQPVGSPLSLECTVEGTSNPNLYWYRQAAGRGLQLLFYSVGIGQISSEVPQNLSASRPQDRQFILSSKKLLLSDSGFYLCAWGVASDTQYFGPGTRLTVL.

J is TRBJ1-1 and V is TRBV14, with D unresolved. Trimming pared 4 bases from V and 0 bases from J, leaving 6 bases between. CDR1 is SGHDN, CDR2 FVKESK, per germline. The CDR3 runs 13 residues. The CDR3 protein is CASSPSMNTEAFF. CDR3 DNA sequence: TGTGCCAGCAGCCCGAGTATGAACACTGAAGCTTTCTTT.

This clone is a singleton in its sample. CDR3: CASSLGRSSYNEQFF. The CDR3 DNA reads as TGTGCCAGCAGCTTGGGCAGAAGCTCCTACAATGAGCAGTTCTTC. This rearrangement joins TRBV11-1 to TRBJ2-1; no definite D call. V was pared by 3 bases and J by 0 bases, with 9 bases between. The CDR3 consists of 15 residues. Germline V lookup: CDR1 SGHAT, CDR2 FQDESV (reference sequence).

V and J are TRBV7-9 and TRBJ1-1; D not resolved. Germline V gene data show CDR1 as SEHNR and CDR2 as FQNEAQ (reference sequence). Trimming stripped 5 bases from V and 2 bases from J, with 3 bases between. The CDR3 covers 11 residues. The CDR3 DNA reads TGTGCCAGCAGCCAAAACACTGAAGCTTTCTTT. This translates into CASSQNTEAFF.

This chain joins TRBV7-6 and TRBJ2-7; D gene unclear. Per germline, CDR1 SGHVS and CDR2 FNYEAQ. CDR3 length: 13 amino acids. V dropped 1 base and J dropped 9 bases, with 13 bases sitting between them. CDR3 sequence (DNA): TGTGCCAGCAGCTTAGAATTCCTCGGCGGGCAGTACTTC. It yields the protein CASSLEFLGGQYF.

This chain links TRBV19 with TRBJ2-5; D uncertain. The J call may be in error: the DNA end matches TRBJ2-7 better. Germline V gene data show CDR1 as LNHDA and CDR2 as SQIVND (reference sequence). The CDR3 consists of 15 residues. The chain's CDR3 is CASSISRRSSYEQYF. DNA of the CDR3: TGTGCCAGTAGTATAAGTAGGCGGAGCTCCTACGAGCAGTACTTC.

The J gene is TRBJ1-6, the V gene TRBV5-1; tentative D call: TRBD1 (5 bases). CDR3 length: 13 residues. With 6 bases removed from V and 6 bases from J, the gap between germline ends came to 10 bases. Germline values: CDR1 SGHRS, CDR2 YFSETQ. The CDR3 region has the DNA TGCGCCAGCAATGCAGGGCCTAATTCACCCCTCCACTTT. Its translation is CASNAGPNSPLHF.

Regarding this clone: Mismatch with germline at one junction end may stem from a read error. J is TRBJ2-7 and V is TRBV7-7, with D maybe TRBD1 (6 bases). The germline V gene has CDR1 SSHAT and CDR2 FNYEAQ (reference sequence). This CDR3 spans 13 amino acids. In DNA, the CDR3 is TGTGCTAGCAGCTTAACGACAGGAGACGAGCAGTACTTC. Translated: CASSLTTGDEQYF. The complete variable domain, with remaining parts taken from reference TRBV7-7 and TRBJ2-7, reads GAGVSQSPRYKVTKRGQDVTLRCDPISSHATLYWYQQALGQGPEFLTYFNYEAQPDKSGLPSDRFSAERPEGSISTLTIQRTEQRDSAMYRCASSLTTGDEQYFGPGTRLTVT.

CDR3 sequence: CASSRGTGSDTGELFF. Written as DNA, the CDR3 is TGTGCCAGCAGCCGAGGAACAGGGTCCGACACCGGGGAGCTGTTTTTT. The rearrangement links TRBV4-2 to TRBJ2-2, with D possibly TRBD1 on 6 matching bases. Trimming removed 4 bases from V and 3 bases from J, with 15 bases in between. This CDR3 comprises 16 residues. CDR1 LGHNA and CDR2 YNFKEQ come from the germline V gene.

The chain uses TRBV5-1 and TRBJ2-1, with 7 bases fitting TRBD1. Germline loops: CDR1 SGHRS, CDR2 YFSETQ. The CDR3 loop spans 15 amino acids. Trimming at V came to 7 bases and at J to 0 bases, leaving 7 bases not matched to a gene. Here the CDR3 DNA reads TGCGCCAGCGGACGACAGGGCGGCTCCTACAATGAGCAGTTCTTC. Its protein product is CASGRQGGSYNEQFF.

CDR3 in DNA: TGCGCCAGCAGCTCCCAGGGGGCGGATGAAAAACTGTTTTTT. Translated: CASSSQGADEKLFF. This chain links TRBV5-1 with TRBJ1-4, with 8 bases matching TRBD1. This CDR3 contains 14 residues. V was clipped by 3 bases and J by 6 bases; unmatched bases: 4. CDR1 and CDR2 from the germline V gene are SGHRS and YFSETQ. The whole variable domain, filled in from reference TRBV5-1 and TRBJ1-4, reads KAGVTQTPRYLIKTRGQQVTLSCSPISGHRSVSWYQQTPGQGLQFLFEYFSETQRNKGNFPGRFSGRQFSNSRSEMNVSTLELGDSALYLCASSSQGADEKLFFGSGTQLSVL.

This clone turned up a few times. The rearrangement joins TRBV18 to TRBJ2-1; 9 positions agree with TRBD2. In germline, CDR1 is KGHSH, CDR2 LQKENI. This CDR3 contains 16 residues. Trimming removed 1 base from V and 8 bases from J; junction bases left unmatched: 9. CDR3 in DNA: TGTGCCAGCTCACCACGGGCTAGCGGGAAAAACGATGAGCAGTTCTTC. This translates into CASSPRASGKNDEQFF.